The 20 T cell receptor beta chains reported below all come from one sample, sequenced in a study of radiation and T cells in renal cell carcinoma. Repertoires were generated with immunoSEQ multiplex PCR, while TCRdb's copy carries only in-frame clones and drops some. The sample lists under 25,000 clones; roughly 80% were seen once. Time point of the sample: baseline pretreatment blood. As for treatment: 15 Gy SBRT to primary tumor, nephrectomy 4 weeks later. Sequences were derived from blood, sampled from a patient whose treatment included radiotherapy and nephrectomy. These receptors originate from a man aged 55-75 years with renal cell carcinoma.

This chain connects TRBV5-1 to TRBJ2-1; D is perhaps TRBD1 or TRBD2 (6 bases each). The CDR3 length is 15 residues. The germline CDR1 and CDR2 sequences are SGHRS and YFSETQ. The V gene lost 0 bases and the J gene lost 6 bases, with 13 bases spanning the gap. The CDR3 protein is CASSLAGGGRNEQFF. Written as DNA, the CDR3 is TGCGCCAGCAGCTTGGCCGGGGGCGGACGCAATGAGCAGTTCTTC.

The chain has TRBV9 and TRBJ2-7, with TRBD1 matching over 7 bases. V shed 1 base, J shed 2 bases, and the junction held 3 bases outside the gene matches. CDR1 and CDR2 from the germline V gene are SGDLS and YYNGEE. This CDR3 spans 14 amino acids. The CDR3 loop reads CASSVQGVPYEQYF. The CDR3 DNA sequence: TGTGCCAGCAGCGTACAGGGGGTCCCCTACGAGCAGTACTTC. Together with reference TRBV9 and TRBJ2-7, the CDR3 gives the full variable domain: DSGVTQTPKHLITATGQRVTLRCSPRSGDLSVYWYQQSLDQGLQFLIQYYNGEERAKGNILERFSAQQFPDLHSELNLSSLELGDSALYFCASSVQGVPYEQYFGPGTRLTVT.

The sample holds one count of this clone. CDR3 DNA: TGTGCCAGCAGCTCCCCGGGACTAGCGGGAGAGTTGGAGACCCAGTACTTC. Its translation is CASSSPGLAGELETQYF. This chain links TRBV5-6 with TRBJ2-5; 14 bases map to TRBD2. The CDR3 covers 17 residues. The V segment lost 3 bases and the J segment 5 bases; nucleotides outside the gene matches: 9. The germline gives CDR1 SGHDT, CDR2 YYEEEE.

This chain links TRBV6-1 with TRBJ2-4; D is ambiguous. Trimming removed 6 bases from V and 4 bases from J, with 10 bases in between. The CDR3 has 13 amino acids. Germline assignment: CDR1 MNHNS and CDR2 SASEGT. CDR3 DNA: TGTGCCAGCAGCAAGCTAGAAAAAAACATTCAGTACTTC. Its protein product is CASSKLEKNIQYF.

The chain combines TRBV7-9 with TRBJ2-7; D might be TRBD1 (6 bases). CDR1 is SEHNR and CDR2 is FQNEAQ in the germline V gene (reference sequence). The CDR3 is made up of 14 amino acids. Trimming took off 0 bases at V and 3 bases at J, with 9 bases between the two ends. The CDR3 is CASSLAGTLYEQYF. The CDR3, as DNA: TGTGCCAGCAGCTTAGCCGGGACACTCTACGAGCAGTACTTC.

The V gene is TRBV6-6, the J gene TRBJ1-2, with D unresolved. V was shortened by 8 bases and J by 4 bases, with 20 bases between the two germline ends. CDR1 is MNHNY, CDR2 SVGAGI, per germline (reference sequence). The CDR3 sequence is 15 residues long. CDR3 amino acids: CASHLIPAGPYGYTF. The CDR3 DNA sequence: TGTGCCAGCCACCTAATCCCCGCAGGCCCCTATGGCTACACCTTC.

This chain joins TRBV30 and TRBJ2-1; TRBD2 might be the D (5 bases). Germline CDR1 GTSNPN, CDR2 SVGIG (reference sequence). The CDR3 totals 14 residues. Trimming removed 4 bases at V and 2 bases at J, with 12 bases between. CDR3 region: CAWKRPGAYNEQFF. In DNA form, the CDR3 reads TGTGCCTGGAAGAGACCCGGGGCCTACAATGAGCAGTTCTTC.

The chain couples TRBV7-9 to TRBJ1-3; D gene unclear. CDR3 length: 14 residues. The ends were cut back, 4 bases at V and 3 bases at J, with 10 bases in the middle. The germline gives CDR1 SEHNR, CDR2 FQNEAQ (reference sequence). The CDR3 protein is CASSSPLDGNTIYF. The CDR3 DNA sequence: TGTGCCAGCAGCTCACCCCTAGATGGAAACACCATATATTTT. The entire variable domain, with the rest obtained from reference TRBV7-9 and TRBJ1-3, is as follows: DTGVSQNPRHKITKRGQNVTFRCDPISEHNRLYWYRQTLGQGPEFLTYFQNEAQLEKSRLLSDRFSAERPKGSFSTLEIQRTEQGDSAMYLCASSSPLDGNTIYFGEGSWLTVV.

The CDR3 loop reads CAISESWQGSYEAFF. CDR3 nucleotides: TGTGCCATCAGTGAGTCGTGGCAGGGATCCTATGAAGCTTTCTTT. This chain connects TRBV10-3 to TRBJ1-1, with D perhaps TRBD1 (5 bases). The germline CDR1 and CDR2 sequences are ENHRY and SYGVKD. Trimming cost V 0 bases and J 7 bases, with 15 bases left between them. This CDR3 comprises 15 residues.

Only one count was recorded for this clone. CDR3 in DNA: TGTGCCAGCAGCCACCTAGCGGGAGACCGGGGCTCCTACAATGAGCAGTTCTTC. Its protein is CASSHLAGDRGSYNEQFF. This chain links TRBV11-2 with TRBJ2-1; 10 bases align to TRBD2. V shed 5 bases and J 0 bases; nucleotides not matched to a gene: 10. This CDR3 is built from 18 residues. The germline V gene has CDR1 SGHAT and CDR2 FQNNGV.

The chain joins TRBV7-6 to TRBJ1-1, with TRBD1 matching 8 bases. This CDR3 is built from 14 residues. V shed 5 bases and J 3 bases; nucleotides not matched to a gene: 5. From germline, CDR1 is SGHVS and CDR2 FNYEAQ. The CDR3 DNA follows: TGTGCCAGCAGCGCGACAGGGGCATACACTGAAGCTTTCTTT. It codes for CASSATGAYTEAFF.

This clone occurred once. The V call is TRBV11-2, the J call TRBJ2-7; 12 bases agree with TRBD1. V gave up 4 bases and J gave up 4 bases; unmatched junction bases: 5. The CDR3 loop spans 15 amino acids. Germline CDR1 is SGHAT and CDR2 is FQNNGV. The DNA of the CDR3 is TGTGCCAGCAGCTGGGGGACAGGGGGCTCGTACGAGCAGTACTTC. Residues: CASSWGTGGSYEQYF.

This chain links TRBV7-2 with TRBJ2-5; D gene uncertain. Germline V gene lookup returns CDR1 SGHTA and CDR2 FQGNSA. V lost 1 base, J lost 5 bases, and 5 bases lay in between. This CDR3 contains 12 residues. The CDR3, as DNA: TGTGCCAGCAGCTTAGGTCGCGAGACCCAGTACTTC. Protein sequence: CASSLGRETQYF.

This chain uses TRBV5-1 with TRBJ2-2; 9 nucleotides line up with TRBD1. With 4 bases clipped from V and 3 bases from J, the junction kept 7 bases outside the gene matches. The CDR3 has 16 amino acids. The germline V gene encodes CDR1 SGHRS and CDR2 YFSETQ. The CDR3 protein is CASSRSGTGYTGELFF. The DNA for the CDR3 is TGCGCCAGCAGCAGATCCGGGACAGGGTACACCGGGGAGCTGTTTTTT.

The CDR3 protein is CASSKSGYGTGELFF. CDR3 bases: TGTGCCAGTAGTAAGTCAGGGTACGGCACCGGGGAGCTGTTTTTT. This rearrangement joins TRBV19 to TRBJ2-2; weak D call: TRBD1 (5 bases). The germline CDR1 and CDR2 sequences are LNHDA and SQIVND (reference sequence). The ends were cut back, 4 bases at V and 4 bases at J, with 13 bases in the middle. The length of the CDR3 is 15 residues.

This clone is a singleton in its sample. The V call is TRBV19, the J call TRBJ1-1; D perhaps matches TRBD1 (5 bases). Germline CDR1 and CDR2: LNHDA and SQIVND (reference sequence). This CDR3 has 12 residues. Trimming removed 4 bases at V and 8 bases at J, with 11 bases between. The CDR3 loop reads CASSNRITEAFF. Written as DNA, the CDR3 is TGTGCCAGTAGTAACAGGATAACCGAAGCTTTCTTT.

The gene calls are TRBV18 and TRBJ2-7; no clear D gene. Germline V CDR1 and CDR2: KGHSH, LQKENI. V was cut by 2 bases and J by 0 bases, with 8 bases left in between. CDR3 size: 14 residues. This chain's CDR3 is CASSPVALSYEQYF. In DNA form, the CDR3 reads TGTGCCAGCTCACCAGTCGCCCTCTCCTACGAGCAGTACTTC.

The V and J genes are TRBV23-1 and TRBJ1-1; no clear D gene. TRBV23-1 belongs to the ORF category, with a function that is uncertain. The CDR3 consists of 15 residues. Between the trimmed V and J ends, which lost 2 bases and 4 bases, there was a span of 14 bases. For the CDR3, the DNA is TGCGCCAGCAGTCAAGGAACTAGCACGGGCACTGAAGCTTTCTTT. Protein: CASSQGTSTGTEAFF.

This clone was observed a single time. V usage is TRBV19 and J usage is TRBJ1-1; TRBD1 agrees at 9 bases. CDR3 size: 17 residues. Germline CDR1 reads LNHDA; CDR2 reads SQIVND (reference sequence). With 5 bases clipped from V and 3 bases from J, the junction kept 13 bases outside the gene matches. CDR3 in amino acids: CASSPRRTGDWDTEAFF. The CDR3 DNA is TGTGCCAGTAGTCCCCGACGGACAGGGGACTGGGACACTGAAGCTTTCTTT.

The V call is TRBV19, the J call TRBJ1-1; D is unclear. V shed 6 bases and J shed 1 base, with 9 bases lying between them. The V gene's germline CDR1 is LNHDA and CDR2 SQIVND (reference sequence). This CDR3 spans 13 amino acids. The CDR3 coding sequence is TGTGCCAGTAGCCGGACGGGGAACACTGAAGCTTTCTTT. This gives the protein CASSRTGNTEAFF.